These 24 T cell receptor beta chains share one sample of origin, sequenced in a study of cytomegalovirus exposure and HLA in healthy donors. The assay was immunoSEQ multiplex PCR, and TCRdb's table has in-frame clones only and misses some. The sample comprises roughly 230,000 clones, around 91% of which are singletons, and approximately 3% rests with the top ten. The sequenced sample was PBMCs. These receptors were collected from a woman in her 30s in good health and CMV-seronegative.

CDR3 nucleotides: TGTGCCAGCAGCTTAGTTCCATTCGGGGACAGGGTGCCAAATGAGCAGTTCTTC. The encoded protein is CASSLVPFGDRVPNEQFF. This rearrangement joins TRBV7-6 to TRBJ2-1, with 9 bases matching TRBD1. Germline V gene sequence: CDR1 SGHVS, CDR2 FNYEAQ. V trimming: 1 base; J trimming: 7 bases; junction bases outside the gene matches: 14. The CDR3 consists of 18 residues.

The V and J genes are TRBV2 and TRBJ2-2; 8 positions agree with TRBD2. The V gene end was trimmed by 7 bases and the J gene end by 4 bases; junction bases not matched to a gene: 5. This CDR3 region has 14 residues. Germline V CDR1 and CDR2: SNHLY, FYNNEI. The CDR3 spells CASKVGRGTGELFF. CDR3 DNA sequence: TGTGCCAGCAAAGTCGGGAGGGGCACCGGGGAGCTGTTTTTT.

V and J are TRBV5-6 and TRBJ2-3, with D perhaps given as TRBD1 or TRBD2 (5 bases each). CDR1 SGHDT and CDR2 YYEEEE come from the germline V gene. The CDR3 length is 15 residues. V lost 4 bases to trimming and J lost 14 bases, with 26 bases between them. The CDR3 reads CASSLYQRREGRSYF. The CDR3, as DNA: TGTGCCAGCAGCCTGTACCAGCGGCGTGAGGGGCGCTCGTATTTT.

The CDR3 DNA is TGCGCCAGCAGCGGTTTAATCGGGAGAAACGGCGAGCAGTACTTC. This codes for CASSGLIGRNGEQYF. This sequence joins TRBV5-1 and TRBJ2-7; D is possibly TRBD2 (6 bases). The V gene lost 4 bases and the J gene lost 6 bases, with 20 bases spanning the gap. Per the germline V gene, CDR1 is SGHRS and CDR2 is YFSETQ. CDR3 length: 15 residues.

The V gene is TRBV7-3, the J gene TRBJ2-2, with D possibly TRBD1 on 5 matching bases. The CDR3 is 15 amino acids. The germline V and J ends were trimmed by 2 bases and 1 base, with 8 bases remaining between them. Germline-derived CDR1 and CDR2 are SGHTA and FQGTGA. The CDR3 here is CASSLWGENTGELFF. CDR3 nucleotides: TGTGCCAGCAGCTTATGGGGCGAGAACACCGGGGAGCTGTTTTTT.

This clone was recorded once. DNA of the CDR3: TGTGCCAGCAGCTTGTGGGCGAGGAGGGCAGATACGCAGTATTTT. This sequence encodes CASSLWARRADTQYF. This sequence joins TRBV5-6 and TRBJ2-3; D possibly corresponds to TRBD2 (6 bases). Per germline, CDR1 SGHDT and CDR2 YYEEEE. V was trimmed by 1 base and J by 4 bases, leaving 13 bases between them. CDR3 length: 15 residues.

The J gene is TRBJ2-1, the V gene TRBV6-5, with 11 positions matching TRBD1. The CDR3 has 15 residues. V lost 8 bases and J lost 7; bases outside the gene matches: 10. The V gene's germline CDR1 is MNHEY and CDR2 SVGAGI. The CDR3: CASGKGQGEANEQFF. As DNA, the CDR3 is TGTGCCAGCGGAAAGGGACAGGGGGAGGCGAATGAGCAGTTCTTC.

This sequence joins TRBV7-9 and TRBJ1-4; D gene unclear. Trimming pared 0 bases from V and 0 bases from J, leaving 8 bases between. Germline lookup yields CDR1 SEHNR and CDR2 FQNEAQ (reference sequence). The CDR3 loop spans 16 amino acids. Here the CDR3 reads CASSLATFSTNEKLFF. CDR3 bases: TGTGCCAGCAGCTTAGCGACTTTTTCAACTAATGAAAAACTGTTTTTT.

The chain couples TRBV18 to TRBJ1-3; D is ambiguous. The germline CDR1 and CDR2 sequences are KGHSH and LQKENI. V was cut by 3 bases and J by 0 bases, with 9 bases left in between. The CDR3 runs 15 residues. CDR3 sequence reads: CASSPVAFSGNTIYF. The CDR3 DNA follows: TGTGCCAGCTCACCGGTTGCGTTCTCTGGAAACACCATATATTTT.

The rearrangement links TRBV4-3 to TRBJ2-1; D call uncertain. V lost 1 base, J lost 6 bases, and 13 bases lay in between. The CDR3 extends over 15 amino acids. Germline V CDR1 and CDR2: LGHNA, YSLEER. CDR3 DNA sequence: TGCGCCAGCAGCCAAGGGTTAGCCGGGTTCAATGAGCAGTTCTTC. It is translated as CASSQGLAGFNEQFF.

This clone occurred once. This chain uses TRBV9 with TRBJ2-5; 14 bases are a match to TRBD2. The CDR3 runs 17 residues. The V gene end was trimmed by 3 bases and the J gene end by 5 bases; junction bases not matched to a gene: 9. CDR1 and CDR2 (germline): SGDLS, YYNGEE. CDR3 in amino acids: CASSAGTSGSLMETQYF. CDR3 coding DNA: TGTGCCAGCAGCGCCGGGACTAGCGGGAGCTTGATGGAGACCCAGTACTTC. Combining the CDR3 with reference TRBV9 and TRBJ2-5 gives the whole variable domain DSGVTQTPKHLITATGQRVTLRCSPRSGDLSVYWYQQSLDQGLQFLIQYYNGEERAKGNILERFSAQQFPDLHSELNLSSLELGDSALYFCASSAGTSGSLMETQYFGPGTRLLVL.

The chain carries TRBV27 and TRBJ1-3; TRBD1 matches 7 bases. V shed 5 bases and J 0 bases; nucleotides not matched to a gene: 4. There are 15 residues in the CDR3. Germline V CDR1 and CDR2: MNHEY, SMNVEV (reference sequence). The CDR3 loop reads CASSPTGSSGNTIYF. The CDR3 DNA follows: TGTGCCAGCAGTCCGACAGGGTCCTCTGGAAACACCATATATTTT.

This chain joins TRBV27 and TRBJ2-3; 7 bases match TRBD2. This CDR3 has 15 amino acids. Germline CDR1 MNHEY, CDR2 SMNVEV (reference sequence). The trim removed 7 bases at V and 2 bases at J, leaving 9 bases unmatched. As DNA, the CDR3 is TGTGCCAGCAAGTGGTCTAGCGGAGACACAGATACGCAGTATTTT. It codes for CASKWSSGDTDTQYF.

The gene calls are TRBV6-6 and TRBJ2-5; perhaps TRBD2 as D (5 bases). This CDR3 region has 14 residues. CDR1 is MNHNY and CDR2 is SVGAGI in the germline V gene (reference sequence). The V gene lost 0 bases and the J gene lost 5 bases, with 10 bases spanning the gap. The CDR3: CASSYSWGVETQYF. The CDR3 bases are TGTGCCAGCAGTTACTCTTGGGGAGTGGAGACCCAGTACTTC.

This chain uses TRBV4-1 with TRBJ1-2, with 7 bases matching TRBD1. This CDR3 comprises 16 residues. The V and J ends lost 1 base and 2 bases, in that order; junction bases with no gene match: 7. Looked up from germline, CDR1 is MGHRA and CDR2 is YSYEKL. CDR3 region: CASSQGPGTVNYGYTF. The CDR3 nucleotides read TGCGCCAGCAGCCAAGGCCCGGGGACAGTCAACTATGGCTACACCTTC.

The count of this clone is one. The genes are TRBV10-3 and TRBJ2-7; perhaps TRBD2 as D (6 bases). This CDR3 is built from 13 residues. V was cut by 6 bases and J by 5 bases, with 14 bases left in between. In germline, CDR1 is ENHRY, CDR2 SYGVKD. The CDR3 protein is CAISGSNAHEQYF. The CDR3 region has the DNA TGTGCCATCAGCGGGAGTAATGCCCACGAGCAGTACTTC.

The V gene is TRBV7-2, the J gene TRBJ2-3, with D perhaps matching TRBD1 (5 bases). This CDR3 region has 15 residues. The germline CDR1 and CDR2 sequences are SGHTA and FQGNSA. The V and J ends lost 2 bases and 2 bases respectively, with 11 bases between them. CDR3 protein: CASSLKSGYTDTQYF. The CDR3 region has the DNA TGTGCCAGCAGCTTAAAGTCAGGGTACACAGATACGCAGTATTTT.

The gene calls are TRBV5-4 and TRBJ1-1, with D perhaps TRBD1 (5 bases). CDR1 and CDR2 (germline): SGHNT, YYREEE (reference sequence). V lost 2 bases, J lost 8 bases, and 13 bases lay in between. The CDR3 has 13 amino acids. CDR3 in DNA: TGTGCCAGCAGCTTTTGGGGGGATTTAGAAGCTTTCTTT. Amino acids: CASSFWGDLEAFF.

In its sample, this clone was seen once. V gene TRBV2 combines with J gene TRBJ1-1, with TRBD1 as a possible D gene (5 bases). V dropped 7 bases and J dropped 2 bases, with 11 bases sitting between them. Per the germline V gene, CDR1 is SNHLY and CDR2 is FYNNEI. CDR3 size: 13 residues. The CDR3 bases are TGTGCCAGCATAGAGACAGCTAACACTGAAGCTTTCTTT. It specifies CASIETANTEAFF.

V is TRBV28 and J is TRBJ2-2; 10 nucleotides line up with TRBD1. Germline V gene data show CDR1 as MDHEN and CDR2 as SYDVKM. The junction had 4 bases not matched to a gene; V was cut back by 6 bases and J by 6 bases. The CDR3 extends over 14 amino acids. The CDR3 DNA is TGTGCCAGCAGCTCGACAGGGGGCCCCGGGGAGCTGTTTTTT. Translation gives CASSSTGGPGELFF.

This chain connects TRBV7-2 to TRBJ1-5; D gene ambiguous. Germline V gives CDR1 SGHTA, CDR2 FQGNSA. V lost 2 bases and J 2 bases, leaving 13 bases between the germline ends. The CDR3 sequence is 16 residues long. The CDR3 DNA reads as TGTGCCAGCAGCTTAACTGGGCGTAACGGCAATCAGCCCCAGCATTTT. Its translation: CASSLTGRNGNQPQHF.

The chain carries TRBV2 and TRBJ2-7; D not resolved. CDR1 is SNHLY and CDR2 is FYNNEI in the germline V gene. V was trimmed by 6 bases and J by 5 bases, leaving 5 bases between them. The CDR3 length is 10 residues. The CDR3 sequence is CASRVNEQYF. The CDR3 DNA is TGTGCCAGCAGAGTGAACGAGCAGTACTTC.

The chain employs TRBV27 and TRBJ2-3; D possibly corresponds to TRBD2 (5 bases). The CDR3 has 15 amino acids. Germline V gene data show CDR1 as MNHEY and CDR2 as SMNVEV (reference sequence). V lost 7 bases and J 5 bases, leaving 19 bases between the germline ends. This CDR3 reads CASIDVAGSGDTQYF. The DNA of the CDR3 is TGTGCCAGCATCGACGTCGCGGGTTCGGGAGATACGCAGTATTTT.

The genes are TRBV5-6 and TRBJ2-2; 11 bases align to TRBD1. The CDR3 is 16 residues long. Trimming cost V 5 bases and J 4 bases; bases outside gene matches: 7. The germline V gene encodes CDR1 SGHDT and CDR2 YYEEEE. Here the CDR3 reads CASRVDRGQTTGELFF. In nucleotides, the CDR3 is TGTGCCAGCAGGGTGGACAGGGGGCAAACCACCGGGGAGCTGTTTTTT.